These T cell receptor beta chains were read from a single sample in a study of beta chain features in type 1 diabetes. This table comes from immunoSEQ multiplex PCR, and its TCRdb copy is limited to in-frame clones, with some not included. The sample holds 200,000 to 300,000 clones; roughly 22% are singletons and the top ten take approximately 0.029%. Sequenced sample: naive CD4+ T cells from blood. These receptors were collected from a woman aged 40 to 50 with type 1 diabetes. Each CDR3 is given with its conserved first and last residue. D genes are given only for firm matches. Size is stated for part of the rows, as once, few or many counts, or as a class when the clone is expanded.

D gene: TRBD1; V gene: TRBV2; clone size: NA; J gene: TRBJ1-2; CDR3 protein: CASSTQGGSYTF; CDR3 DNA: TGTGCCAGCAGTACTCAGGGGGGAAGCTACACCTTC
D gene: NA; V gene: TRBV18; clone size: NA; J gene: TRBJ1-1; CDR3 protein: CASSPSLTWKNTEAFF; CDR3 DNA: TGTGCCAGCTCACCTTCACTGACATGGAAGAACACTGAAGCTTTCTTT
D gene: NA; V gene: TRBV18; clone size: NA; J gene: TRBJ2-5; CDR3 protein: CASSPRTGGSETQYF; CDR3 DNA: TGTGCCAGCTCACCACGGACAGGAGGGTCGGAGACCCAGTACTTC
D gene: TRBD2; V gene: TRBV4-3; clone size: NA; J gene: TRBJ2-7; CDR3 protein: CASSQGGGAVYEQYF; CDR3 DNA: TGCGCCAGCAGCCAAGGCGGGGGGGCGGTCTACGAGCAGTACTTC
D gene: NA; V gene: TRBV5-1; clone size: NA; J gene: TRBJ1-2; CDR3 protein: CASSLFDKSGGYTF; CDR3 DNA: TGCGCCAGCAGCTTGTTTGACAAGAGTGGCGGCTACACCTTC
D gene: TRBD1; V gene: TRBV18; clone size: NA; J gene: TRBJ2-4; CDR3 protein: CASSPYMTGENIQYF; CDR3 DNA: TGTGCCAGCTCACCCTATATGACAGGGGAAAACATTCAGTACTTC
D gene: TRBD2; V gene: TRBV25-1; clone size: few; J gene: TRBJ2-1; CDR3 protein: CASSPSSGAYNEQFF; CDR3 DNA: TGTGCCAGCAGCCCATCTAGCGGAGCCTACAATGAGCAGTTCTTC
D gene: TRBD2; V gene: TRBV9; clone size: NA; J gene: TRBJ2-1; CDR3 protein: CASSVANSGRLNEQFF; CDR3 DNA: TGTGCCAGCAGCGTAGCTAACAGCGGGAGGCTTAATGAGCAGTTCTTC
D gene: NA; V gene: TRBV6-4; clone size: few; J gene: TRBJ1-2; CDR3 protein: CASSDSGGSPGYTF; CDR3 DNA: TGTGCCAGCAGTGACTCCGGAGGTTCCCCGGGGTACACCTTC
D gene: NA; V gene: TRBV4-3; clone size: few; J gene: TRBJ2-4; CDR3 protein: CASSQDLGSQINIQYF; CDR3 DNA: TGCGCCAGCAGCCAAGATTTGGGCAGCCAAATAAACATTCAGTACTTC
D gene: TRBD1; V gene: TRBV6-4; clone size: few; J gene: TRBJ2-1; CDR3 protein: CASSLTGVSYNEQFF; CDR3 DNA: TGTGCCAGCAGCTTGACAGGGGTATCCTACAATGAGCAGTTCTTC
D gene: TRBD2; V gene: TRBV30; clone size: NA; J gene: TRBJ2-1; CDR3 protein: CALIPGGRAGDEQFF; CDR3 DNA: TGTGCCTTGATCCCGGGCGGGAGGGCCGGGGATGAGCAGTTCTTC
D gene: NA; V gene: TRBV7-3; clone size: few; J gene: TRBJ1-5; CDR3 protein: CASSPTGTFHQPQHF; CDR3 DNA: TGTGCCAGCAGCCCGACGGGGACATTTCATCAGCCCCAGCATTTT
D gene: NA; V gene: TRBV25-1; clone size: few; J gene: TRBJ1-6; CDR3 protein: CASSESVGASPLHF; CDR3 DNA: TGTGCCAGCAGTGAATCTGTTGGAGCCTCACCCCTCCACTTT
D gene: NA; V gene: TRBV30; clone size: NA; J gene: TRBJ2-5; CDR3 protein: CAWSARVDETQYF; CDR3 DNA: TGTGCCTGGAGTGCCAGGGTAGACGAGACCCAGTACTTC
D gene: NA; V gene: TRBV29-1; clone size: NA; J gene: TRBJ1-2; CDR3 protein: CSVDRDYGYTF; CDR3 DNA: TGCAGCGTTGACCGGGACTATGGCTACACCTTC
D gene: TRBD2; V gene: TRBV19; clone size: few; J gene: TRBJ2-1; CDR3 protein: CASSKQRGRPNNEQFF; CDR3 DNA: TGTGCCAGTAGTAAACAGCGGGGGAGACCAAACAATGAGCAGTTCTTC
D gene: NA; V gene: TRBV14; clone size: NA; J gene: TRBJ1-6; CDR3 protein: CASSQDGSYNSPLHF; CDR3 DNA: TGTGCCAGCAGCCAAGACGGGTCCTATAATTCACCCCTCCACTTT
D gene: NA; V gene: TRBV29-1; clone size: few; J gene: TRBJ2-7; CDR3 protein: CSVKWAPYEQYF; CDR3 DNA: TGCAGCGTTAAATGGGCGCCCTACGAGCAGTACTTC
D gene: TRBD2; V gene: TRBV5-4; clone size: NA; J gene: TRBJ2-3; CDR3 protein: CASSFVLAGADTQYF; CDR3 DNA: TGTGCCAGCAGCTTCGTACTAGCGGGGGCAGATACGCAGTATTTT
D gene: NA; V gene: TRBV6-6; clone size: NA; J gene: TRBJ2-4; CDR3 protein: CASSIPAEDIQYF; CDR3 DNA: TGTGCCAGCAGTATCCCCGCGGAGGACATTCAGTACTTC
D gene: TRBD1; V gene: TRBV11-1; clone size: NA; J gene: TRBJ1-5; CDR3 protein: CASSLTGANQPQHF; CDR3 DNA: TGTGCCAGCAGCTTAACAGGGGCCAATCAGCCCCAGCATTTT
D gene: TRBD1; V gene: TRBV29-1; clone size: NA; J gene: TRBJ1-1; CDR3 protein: CSSGQGAKTEAFF; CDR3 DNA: TGCAGCTCTGGACAGGGGGCCAAAACTGAAGCTTTCTTT
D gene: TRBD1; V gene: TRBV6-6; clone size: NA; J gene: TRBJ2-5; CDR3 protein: CASTQLGQGSQETQYF; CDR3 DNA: TGTGCCAGCACCCAACTCGGACAGGGAAGTCAAGAGACCCAGTACTTC
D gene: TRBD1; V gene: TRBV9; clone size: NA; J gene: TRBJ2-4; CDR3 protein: CASSVAPGTGTSGDIQYF; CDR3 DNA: TGTGCCAGCAGCGTAGCTCCCGGGACAGGGACGTCGGGGGACATTCAGTACTTC
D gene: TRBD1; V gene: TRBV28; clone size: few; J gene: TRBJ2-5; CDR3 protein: CASSWDRGQETQYF; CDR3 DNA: TGTGCCAGCAGTTGGGACAGGGGACAAGAGACCCAGTACTTC
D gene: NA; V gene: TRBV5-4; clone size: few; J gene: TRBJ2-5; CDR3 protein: CASSTAVSGLRGGTQYF; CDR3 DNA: TGTGCCAGCAGCACCGCGGTCTCCGGACTGCGGGGTGGGACCCAGTACTTC
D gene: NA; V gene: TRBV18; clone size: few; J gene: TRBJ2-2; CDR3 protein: CASSQDQDTGELFF; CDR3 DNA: TGTGCCAGCTCACAGGATCAGGACACCGGGGAGCTGTTTTTT
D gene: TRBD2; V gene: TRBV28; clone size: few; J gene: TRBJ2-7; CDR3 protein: CASTPLGGSSRQYF; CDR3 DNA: TGTGCCAGCACCCCATTGGGGGGGTCGAGCAGGCAGTACTTC
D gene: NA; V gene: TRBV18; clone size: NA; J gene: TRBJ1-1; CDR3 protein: CASSPSLNTEAFF; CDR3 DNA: TGTGCCAGCTCACCATCATTGAACACTGAAGCTTTCTTT
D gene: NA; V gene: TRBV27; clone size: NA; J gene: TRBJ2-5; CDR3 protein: CASGSYGETQYF; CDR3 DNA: TGTGCCAGCGGGTCTTACGGGGAGACCCAGTACTTC
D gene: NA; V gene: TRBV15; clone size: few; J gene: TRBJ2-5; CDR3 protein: CATSSLRGEETQYF; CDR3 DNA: TGTGCCACCAGCAGCCTCAGGGGAGAGGAGACCCAGTACTTC
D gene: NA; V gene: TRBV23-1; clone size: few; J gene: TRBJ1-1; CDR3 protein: CASSHRGVGTEAFF; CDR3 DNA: TGCGCCAGCAGTCACCGGGGGGTAGGAACTGAAGCTTTCTTT
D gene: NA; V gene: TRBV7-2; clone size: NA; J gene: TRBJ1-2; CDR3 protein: CASSLQGGAPNYGYTF; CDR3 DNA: TGTGCCAGCAGCTTACAAGGGGGGGCGCCTAACTATGGCTACACCTTC
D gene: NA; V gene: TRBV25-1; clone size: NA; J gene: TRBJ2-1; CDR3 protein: CASSDAARPSHEQFF; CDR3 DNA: TGTGCCAGCAGCGATGCGGCTAGACCTTCCCATGAGCAGTTCTTC
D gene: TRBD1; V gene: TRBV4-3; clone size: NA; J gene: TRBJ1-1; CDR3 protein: CASSQHFGTAKNTEAFF; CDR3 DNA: TGCGCCAGCAGCCAACACTTCGGGACAGCCAAGAACACTGAAGCTTTCTTT
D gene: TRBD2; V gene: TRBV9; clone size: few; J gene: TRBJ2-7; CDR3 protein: CASSAISGNNEQYF; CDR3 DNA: TGTGCCAGCAGCGCCATCAGCGGGAACAACGAGCAGTACTTC
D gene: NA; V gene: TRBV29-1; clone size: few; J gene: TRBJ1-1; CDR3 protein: CSDRVEDGTEAFF; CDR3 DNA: TGCAGCGACCGGGTGGAGGATGGCACTGAAGCTTTCTTT
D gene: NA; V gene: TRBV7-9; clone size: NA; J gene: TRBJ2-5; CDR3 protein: CASSRSGWPETQYF; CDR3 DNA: TGTGCCAGCAGCCGTTCAGGGTGGCCGGAGACCCAGTACTTC
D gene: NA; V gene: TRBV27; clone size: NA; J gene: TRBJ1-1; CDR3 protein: CASSTSAAFF; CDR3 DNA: TGTGCCAGCAGTACCTCAGCGGCTTTCTTT
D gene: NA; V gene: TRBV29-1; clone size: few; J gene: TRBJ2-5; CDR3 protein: CSVSGAGQETQYF; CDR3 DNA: TGCAGCGTCTCAGGGGCCGGACAAGAGACCCAGTACTTC
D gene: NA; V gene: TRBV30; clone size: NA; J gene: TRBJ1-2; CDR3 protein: CAWRSGGEGGYTF; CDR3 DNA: TGTGCCTGGAGATCGGGGGGTGAAGGCGGCTACACCTTC
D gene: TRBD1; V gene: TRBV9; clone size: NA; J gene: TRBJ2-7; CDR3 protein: CASSVDPQGAREQYF; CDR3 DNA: TGTGCCAGCAGCGTAGACCCACAGGGGGCGAGGGAGCAGTACTTC
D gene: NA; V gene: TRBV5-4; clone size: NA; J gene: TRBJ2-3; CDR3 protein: CASSPRQENTQYF; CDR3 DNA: TGTGCCAGCAGCCCCAGACAAGAAAATACGCAGTATTTT
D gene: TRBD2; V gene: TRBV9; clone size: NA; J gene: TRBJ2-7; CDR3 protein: CASSAGLALSYEQYF; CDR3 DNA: TGTGCCAGCAGCGCCGGACTAGCGCTCTCCTACGAGCAGTACTTC
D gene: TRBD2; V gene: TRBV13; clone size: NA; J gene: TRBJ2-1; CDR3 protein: CASSSTGGSYNEQFF; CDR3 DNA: TGTGCCAGCAGTTCAACGGGGGGATCCTACAATGAGCAGTTCTTC
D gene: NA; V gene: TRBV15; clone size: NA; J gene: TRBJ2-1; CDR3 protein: CATSRDPGNEQFF; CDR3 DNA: TGTGCCACCAGCAGAGACCCAGGGAATGAGCAGTTCTTC
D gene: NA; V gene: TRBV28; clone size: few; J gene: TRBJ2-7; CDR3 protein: CASSSASDFYEQYF; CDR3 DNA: TGTGCCAGCAGTTCGGCTAGCGATTTCTACGAGCAGTACTTC
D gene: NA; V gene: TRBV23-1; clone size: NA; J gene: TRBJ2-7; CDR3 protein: CASTRGCLEQYF; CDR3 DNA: TGCGCCAGCACTCGAGGGTGCCTCGAGCAGTACTTC
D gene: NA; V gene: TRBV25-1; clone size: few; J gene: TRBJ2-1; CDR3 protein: CASSELLYNEQFF; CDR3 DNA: TGTGCCAGCAGTGAGCTACTTTACAATGAGCAGTTCTTC
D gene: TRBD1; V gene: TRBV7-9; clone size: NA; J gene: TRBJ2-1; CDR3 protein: CASSPRTGGVNEQFF; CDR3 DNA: TGTGCCAGCAGCCCTCGGACAGGGGGGGTCAATGAGCAGTTCTTC
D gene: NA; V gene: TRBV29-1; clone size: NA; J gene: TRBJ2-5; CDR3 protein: CSVYREWETQYF; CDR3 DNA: TGCAGCGTGTACAGGGAATGGGAGACCCAGTACTTC
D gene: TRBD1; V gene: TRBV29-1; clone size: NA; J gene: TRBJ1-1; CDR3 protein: CSVGVRGDTEAFF; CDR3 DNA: TGCAGCGTTGGGGTCAGGGGGGACACTGAAGCTTTCTTT
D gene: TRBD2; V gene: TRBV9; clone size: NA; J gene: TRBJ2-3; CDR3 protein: CASSLRAGVVRSTDTQYF; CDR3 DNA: TGTGCCAGCAGCCTCAGGGCGGGAGTTGTGAGAAGCACAGATACGCAGTATTTT
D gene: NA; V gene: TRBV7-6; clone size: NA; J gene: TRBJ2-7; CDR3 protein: CASSATASYEQYF; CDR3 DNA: TGTGCCAGCAGCGCTACAGCTTCTTACGAGCAGTACTTC
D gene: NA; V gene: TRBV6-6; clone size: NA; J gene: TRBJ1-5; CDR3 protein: CASRGANQPQHF; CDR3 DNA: TGTGCCAGCAGGGGGGCCAATCAGCCCCAGCATTTT
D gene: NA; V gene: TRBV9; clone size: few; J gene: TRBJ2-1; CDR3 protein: CASSAPDSPSSYNEQFF; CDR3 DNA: TGTGCCAGCAGCGCCCCGGACTCCCCGAGCTCCTACAATGAGCAGTTCTTC